A single sample is the source of the 11 T cell receptor beta chains below, sequenced in a study of T cells in Graves' hyperthyroidism and ophthalmopathy. Amplification yielded TCR beta CDR3 regions, with RNA transcripts as the source. In the first-round RT-PCR of the TCR CDR3, the HTBI primer set was used. Each CDR3 protein is one row after TCRdb ran MiXCR on the multiplex PCR reads. The table lists around 560,000 distinct CDR3 sequences, approximately 15% of them singletons, with under 20% in the top ten. The sequenced sample was blood. Receptor source: a woman between 18 and 30 years old with Graves' hyperthyroidism.

This clonotype was recorded at least ten times. The chain uses TRBV10-3 and TRBJ2-7, with D possibly being TRBD1 (6 bases). The CDR3 contains 14 residues. The germline V and J ends were trimmed by 6 bases and 3 bases, with 15 bases remaining between them. Germline CDR1 reads ENHRY; CDR2 reads SYGVKD. The CDR3 is CAIRRQVGYYEQYF. Here the CDR3 DNA reads TGTGCCATCAGAAGACAGGTTGGTTACTACGAGCAGTACTTC.

This clonotype was counted many times. This sequence joins TRBV28 and TRBJ2-4; TRBD2 agrees at 9 bases. This CDR3 region has 18 residues. Looked up from germline, CDR1 is MDHEN and CDR2 is SYDVKM. The junction had 6 bases not matched to a gene; V was cut back by 0 bases and J by 0 bases. CDR3 DNA: TGTGCCAGCAGTTTATGGAGAGCGGGAGGTATAGCCAAAAACATTCAGTACTTC. Its protein is CASSLWRAGGIAKNIQYF.

This clonotype was seen at least ten times. The genes are TRBV2 and TRBJ1-2; 8 nucleotides align to TRBD1. The CDR3 extends over 14 amino acids. After removal of 9 bases from V and 0 bases from J, the junction contained 6 bases not matched to a gene. Germline loops: CDR1 SNHLY, CDR2 FYNNEI. The CDR3 loop reads CASGQGPANYGYTF. The DNA of the CDR3 is TGTGCCAGTGGACAGGGCCCGGCTAACTATGGCTACACCTTC.

This clonotype came up many times. The chain is built from TRBV7-2 and TRBJ1-1; D might be TRBD1 (6 bases). This CDR3 is 14 amino acids long. Germline V gene lookup returns CDR1 SGHTA and CDR2 FQGNSA. V dropped 5 bases and J dropped 12 bases, with 22 bases sitting between them. For the CDR3, the DNA is TGTGCCAGCAGCCAGCGGAGCGGACAGAGTTGGTCTTTCTTT. Translating it yields CASSQRSGQSWSFF.

The V and J genes are TRBV6-1 and TRBJ2-7; 11 bases map to TRBD1. This CDR3 comprises 14 residues. The V and J ends lost 6 bases and 6 bases, in that order; junction bases with no gene match: 7. Looked up from germline, CDR1 is MNHNS and CDR2 is SASEGT. The CDR3 region has the DNA TGTGCCAGCAGCTCCGGGACAGGGGGTCGCGAGCAGTACTTC. This codes for CASSSGTGGREQYF.

This rearrangement joins TRBV6-5 to TRBJ1-2, with a tentative D call TRBD1 (5 bases). The germline V gene encodes CDR1 MNHEY and CDR2 SVGAGI. V lost 2 bases and J 4 bases, leaving 14 bases between the germline ends. CDR3 size: 15 residues. The DNA of the CDR3 is TGTGCCAGCAGTTACGAGCCAGGGAGTATCTATGGCTACACCTTC. Translation: CASSYEPGSIYGYTF.

This clonotype was seen at least ten times. The rearrangement uses TRBV6-1 and TRBJ2-3; D unclear. Trimming removed 5 bases at V and 9 bases at J, with 21 bases between. The CDR3 totals 15 residues. Looked up from germline, CDR1 is MNHNS and CDR2 is SASEGT. Here the CDR3 reads CASSTRTTVMWTQYF. The CDR3 DNA sequence: TGTGCCAGCAGTACAAGGACCACCGTTATGTGGACGCAGTATTTT.

This clonotype was seen a handful of times. The genes are TRBV9 and TRBJ1-6, with TRBD1 matching 9 bases. Germline-derived CDR1 and CDR2 are SGDLS and YYNGEE. J was trimmed by 9 bases and V by 3 bases; bases with no gene match: 13. This CDR3 is 17 amino acids long. DNA for the CDR3: TGTGCCAGCAGCGCCACAACTGCCGGGACAGGGATTTCACCCCTCCACTTT. The encoded protein is CASSATTAGTGISPLHF.

There are a few counts of this clonotype. The chain links TRBV12-3 or TRBV12-4 to TRBJ1-6; possible D gene TRBD1, 5 bases. CDR3 size: 19 residues. Trimming took off 5 bases at V and 0 bases at J, with 20 bases between the two ends. In DNA form, the CDR3 reads TGTGCCAGCAGTCCCGGTTGGACACCCGAGAGCTCCTATAATTCACCCCTCCACTTT. Amino acid sequence: CASSPGWTPESSYNSPLHF.

This clonotype turned up a few times. V gene TRBV6-5 combines with J gene TRBJ2-1; no reliable D call. Germline-derived CDR1 and CDR2 are MNHEY and SVGAGI. The CDR3 is 17 residues long. The V and J ends lost 0 bases and 1 base respectively, with 13 bases between them. The CDR3 protein is CASSYSKGPESYNEQFF. The CDR3 coding sequence is TGTGCCAGCAGTTACTCGAAAGGTCCAGAGTCCTACAATGAGCAGTTCTTC.

This clonotype was seen only a few times. V usage is TRBV20-1 and J usage is TRBJ2-7, with D perhaps TRBD1 (5 bases). The V gene's germline CDR1 is DFQATT and CDR2 SNEGSKA (reference sequence). V was clipped by 7 bases and J by 2 bases, with 12 bases between them. There are 12 residues in the CDR3. Here the CDR3 DNA reads TGCAGTGTTCCGGACACTCCCTACGAGCAGTACTTC. This gives the protein CSVPDTPYEQYF.